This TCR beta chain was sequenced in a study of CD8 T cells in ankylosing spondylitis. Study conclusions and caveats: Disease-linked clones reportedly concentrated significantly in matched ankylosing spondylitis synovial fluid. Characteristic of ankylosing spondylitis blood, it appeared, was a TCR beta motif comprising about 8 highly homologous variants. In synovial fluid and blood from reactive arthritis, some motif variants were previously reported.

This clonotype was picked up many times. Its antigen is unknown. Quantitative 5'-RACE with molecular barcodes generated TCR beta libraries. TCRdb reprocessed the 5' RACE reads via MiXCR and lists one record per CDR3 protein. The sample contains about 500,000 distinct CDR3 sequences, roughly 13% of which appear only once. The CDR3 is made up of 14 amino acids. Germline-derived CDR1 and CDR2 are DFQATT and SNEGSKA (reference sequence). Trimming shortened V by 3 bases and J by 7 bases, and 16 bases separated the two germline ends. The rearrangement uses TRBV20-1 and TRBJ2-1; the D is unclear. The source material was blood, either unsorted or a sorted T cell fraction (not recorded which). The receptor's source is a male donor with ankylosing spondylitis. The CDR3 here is CSASIASRTNEQFF. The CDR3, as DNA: TGCAGTGCTAGTATTGCTAGTAGGACGAATGAGCAGTTCTTC.